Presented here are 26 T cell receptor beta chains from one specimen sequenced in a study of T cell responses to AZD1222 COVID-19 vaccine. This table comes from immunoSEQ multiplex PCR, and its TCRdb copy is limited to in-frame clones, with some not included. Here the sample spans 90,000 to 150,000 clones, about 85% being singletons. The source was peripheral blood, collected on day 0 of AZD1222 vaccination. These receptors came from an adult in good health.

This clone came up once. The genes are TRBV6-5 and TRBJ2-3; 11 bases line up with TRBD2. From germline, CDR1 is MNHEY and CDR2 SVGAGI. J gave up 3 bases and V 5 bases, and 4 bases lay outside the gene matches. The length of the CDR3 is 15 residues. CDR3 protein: CASSRPSGRTDTQYF. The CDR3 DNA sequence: TGTGCCAGCAGTCGCCCTAGCGGGAGGACAGATACGCAGTATTTT.

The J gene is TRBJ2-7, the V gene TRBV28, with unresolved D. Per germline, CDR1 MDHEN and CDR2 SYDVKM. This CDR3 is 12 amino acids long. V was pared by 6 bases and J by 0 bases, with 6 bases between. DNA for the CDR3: TGTGCCAGCAGAACCGTCTCCTACGAGCAGTACTTC. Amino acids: CASRTVSYEQYF. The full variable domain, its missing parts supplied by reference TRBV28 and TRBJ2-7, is DVKVTQSSRYLVKRTGEKVFLECVQDMDHENMFWYRQDPGLGLRLIYFSYDVKMKEKGDIPEGYSVSREKKERFSLILESASTNQTSMYLCASRTVSYEQYFGPGTRLTVT.

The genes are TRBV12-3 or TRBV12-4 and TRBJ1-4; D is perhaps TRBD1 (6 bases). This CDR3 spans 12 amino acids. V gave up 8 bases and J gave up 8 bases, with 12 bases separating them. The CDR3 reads CASGRGREKLFF. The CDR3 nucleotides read TGTGCCAGCGGCAGGGGTAGGGAAAAACTGTTTTTT.

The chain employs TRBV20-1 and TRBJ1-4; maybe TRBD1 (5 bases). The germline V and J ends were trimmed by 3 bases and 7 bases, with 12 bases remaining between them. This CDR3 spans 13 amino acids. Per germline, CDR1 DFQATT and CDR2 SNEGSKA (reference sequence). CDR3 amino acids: CSASFGGSEKLFF. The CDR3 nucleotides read TGCAGTGCTAGTTTTGGGGGTAGTGAAAAACTGTTTTTT.

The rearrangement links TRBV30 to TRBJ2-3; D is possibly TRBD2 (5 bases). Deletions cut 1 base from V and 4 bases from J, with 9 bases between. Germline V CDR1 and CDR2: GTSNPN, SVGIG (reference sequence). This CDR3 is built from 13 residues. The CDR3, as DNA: TGTGCCTGGAGTGGTCACGGGGCAGATACGCAGTATTTT. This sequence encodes CAWSGHGADTQYF.

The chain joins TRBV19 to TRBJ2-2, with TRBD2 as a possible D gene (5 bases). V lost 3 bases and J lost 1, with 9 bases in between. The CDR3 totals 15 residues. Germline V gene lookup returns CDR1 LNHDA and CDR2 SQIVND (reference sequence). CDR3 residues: CASSIPLENTGELFF. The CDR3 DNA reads TGTGCCAGTAGTATCCCACTAGAGAACACCGGGGAGCTGTTTTTT.

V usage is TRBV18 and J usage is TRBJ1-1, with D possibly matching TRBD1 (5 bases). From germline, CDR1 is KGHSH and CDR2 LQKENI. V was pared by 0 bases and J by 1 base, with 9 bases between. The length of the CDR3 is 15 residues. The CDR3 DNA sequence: TGTGCCAGCTCACCACCGGGGGAAGGGAACACTGAAGCTTTCTTT. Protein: CASSPPGEGNTEAFF.

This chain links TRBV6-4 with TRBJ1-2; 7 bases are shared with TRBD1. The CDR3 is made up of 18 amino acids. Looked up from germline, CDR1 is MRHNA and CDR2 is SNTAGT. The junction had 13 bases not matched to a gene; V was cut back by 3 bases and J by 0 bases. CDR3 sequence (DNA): TGTGCCAGCAGTGAGACTTTCGGGGACAGCAGAGCTAACTATGGCTACACCTTC. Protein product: CASSETFGDSRANYGYTF.

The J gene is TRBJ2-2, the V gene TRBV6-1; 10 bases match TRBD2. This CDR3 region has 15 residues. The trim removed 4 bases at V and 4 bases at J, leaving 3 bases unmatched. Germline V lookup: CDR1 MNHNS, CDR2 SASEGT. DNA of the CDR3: TGTGCCAGCAGTGGATCTAGCGGGAGCACCGGGGAGCTGTTTTTT. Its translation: CASSGSSGSTGELFF.

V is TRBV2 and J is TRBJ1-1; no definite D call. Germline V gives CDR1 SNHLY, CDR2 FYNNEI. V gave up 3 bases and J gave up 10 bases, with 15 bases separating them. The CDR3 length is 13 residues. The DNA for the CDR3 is TGTGCCAGCAGTGAGCGCCCGTCCCTCGCAGCTTTCTTT. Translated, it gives CASSERPSLAAFF.

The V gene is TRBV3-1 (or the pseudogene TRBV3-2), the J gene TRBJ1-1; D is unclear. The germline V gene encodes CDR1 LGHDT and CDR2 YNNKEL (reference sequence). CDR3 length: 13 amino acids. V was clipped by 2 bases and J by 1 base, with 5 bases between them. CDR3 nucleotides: TGTGCCAGCAGCCAAAAGTCGAACACTGAAGCTTTCTTT. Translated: CASSQKSNTEAFF.

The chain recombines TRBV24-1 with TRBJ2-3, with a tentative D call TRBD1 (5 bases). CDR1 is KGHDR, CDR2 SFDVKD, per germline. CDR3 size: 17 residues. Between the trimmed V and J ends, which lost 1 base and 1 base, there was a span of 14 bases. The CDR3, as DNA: TGTGCCACCAGTGATTTCCCAGGGTCCCTACGCACAGATACGCAGTATTTT. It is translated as CATSDFPGSLRTDTQYF.

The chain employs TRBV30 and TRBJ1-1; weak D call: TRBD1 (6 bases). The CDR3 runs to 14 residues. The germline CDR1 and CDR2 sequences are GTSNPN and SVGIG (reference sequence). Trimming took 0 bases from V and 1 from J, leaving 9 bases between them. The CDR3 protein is CAWSVGARNTEAFF. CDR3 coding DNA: TGTGCCTGGAGTGTGGGGGCGCGGAACACTGAAGCTTTCTTT.

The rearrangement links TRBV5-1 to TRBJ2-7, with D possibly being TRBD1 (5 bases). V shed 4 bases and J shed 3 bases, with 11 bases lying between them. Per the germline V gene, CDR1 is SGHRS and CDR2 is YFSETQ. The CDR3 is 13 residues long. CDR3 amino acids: CASSPQGFYEQYF. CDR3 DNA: TGCGCCAGCAGCCCTCAGGGATTCTACGAGCAGTACTTC.

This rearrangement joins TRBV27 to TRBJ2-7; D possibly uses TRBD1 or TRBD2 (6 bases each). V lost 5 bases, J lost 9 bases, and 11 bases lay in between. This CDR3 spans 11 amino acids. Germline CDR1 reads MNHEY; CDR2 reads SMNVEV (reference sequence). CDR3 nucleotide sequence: TGTGCCAGCAGTCTCGGGGGCTGGCAGTACTTC. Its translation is CASSLGGWQYF.

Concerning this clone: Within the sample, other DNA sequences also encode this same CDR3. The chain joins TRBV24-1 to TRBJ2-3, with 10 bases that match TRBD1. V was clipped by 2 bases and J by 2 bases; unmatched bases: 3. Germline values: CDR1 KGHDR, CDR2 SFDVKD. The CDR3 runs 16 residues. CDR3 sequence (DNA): TGTGCCACCAGTGATTCGGGACAGGGGACCACAGATACGCAGTATTTT. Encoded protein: CATSDSGQGTTDTQYF.

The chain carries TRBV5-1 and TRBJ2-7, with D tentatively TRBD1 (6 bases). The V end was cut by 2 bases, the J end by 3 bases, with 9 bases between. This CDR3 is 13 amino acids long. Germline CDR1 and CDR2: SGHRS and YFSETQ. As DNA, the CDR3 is TGCGCCAGCAGCTTTGACAGGATCTACGAGCAGTACTTC. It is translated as CASSFDRIYEQYF.

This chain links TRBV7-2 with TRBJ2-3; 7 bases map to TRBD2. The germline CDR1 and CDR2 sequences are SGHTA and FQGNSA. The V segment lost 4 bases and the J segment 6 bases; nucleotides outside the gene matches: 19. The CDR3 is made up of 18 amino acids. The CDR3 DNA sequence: TGTGCCAGCAGCTCCCTCCACCGAAAAGCGGGATATACCGATACGCAGTATTTT. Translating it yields CASSSLHRKAGYTDTQYF.

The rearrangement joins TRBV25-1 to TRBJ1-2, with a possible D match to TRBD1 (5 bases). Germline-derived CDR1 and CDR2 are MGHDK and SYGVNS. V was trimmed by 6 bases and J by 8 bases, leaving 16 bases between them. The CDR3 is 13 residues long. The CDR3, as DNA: TGTGCCAGCAGCCCCAATACAGGATTCGGCTACACCTTC. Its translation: CASSPNTGFGYTF.

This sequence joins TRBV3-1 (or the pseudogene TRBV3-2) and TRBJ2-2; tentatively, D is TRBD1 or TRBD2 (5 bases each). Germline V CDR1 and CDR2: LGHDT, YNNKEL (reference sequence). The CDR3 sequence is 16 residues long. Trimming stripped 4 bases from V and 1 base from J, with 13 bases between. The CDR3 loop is CASSPPGPMNTGELFF. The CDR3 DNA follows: TGTGCCAGCAGCCCCCCGGGGCCCATGAACACCGGGGAGCTGTTTTTT.

For the CDR3, the DNA is TGCGCCAGCAGCCAAGAGGGGGAAAAACTGTTTTTT. Amino acid sequence: CASSQEGEKLFF. The chain combines TRBV4-1 with TRBJ1-4; D unresolved. Germline-derived CDR1 and CDR2 are MGHRA and YSYEKL. V was trimmed by 0 bases and J by 8 bases, leaving 4 bases between them. CDR3 length: 12 amino acids.

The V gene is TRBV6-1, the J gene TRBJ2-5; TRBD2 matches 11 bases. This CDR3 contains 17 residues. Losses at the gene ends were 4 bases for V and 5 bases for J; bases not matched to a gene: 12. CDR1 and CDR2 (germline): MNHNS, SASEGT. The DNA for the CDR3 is TGTGCCAGCAGTGGTGGGCCTAGCGGGAGGCTATGGGAGACCCAGTACTTC. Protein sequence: CASSGGPSGRLWETQYF.

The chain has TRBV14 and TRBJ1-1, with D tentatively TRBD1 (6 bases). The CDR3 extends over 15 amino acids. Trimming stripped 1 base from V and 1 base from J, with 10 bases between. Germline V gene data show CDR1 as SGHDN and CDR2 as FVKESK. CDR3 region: CASSQGAGANTEAFF. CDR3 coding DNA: TGTGCCAGCAGCCAAGGGGCAGGGGCGAACACTGAAGCTTTCTTT.

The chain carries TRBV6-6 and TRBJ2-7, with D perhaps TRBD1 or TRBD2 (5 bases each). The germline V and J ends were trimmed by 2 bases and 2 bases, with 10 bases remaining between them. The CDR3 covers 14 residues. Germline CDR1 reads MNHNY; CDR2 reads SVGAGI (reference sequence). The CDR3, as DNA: TGTGCCAGCAGTTACGGGACGGGAACCTACGAGCAGTACTTC. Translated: CASSYGTGTYEQYF.

The CDR3 nucleotides are TGCGCCAGCAGCCCGACAGGGGGCCATGGGTCACCCCTCCACTTT. Translated: CASSPTGGHGSPLHF. The chain links TRBV5-1 to TRBJ1-6, with 10 bases matching TRBD1. The CDR3 is made up of 15 amino acids. V lost 4 bases and J lost 10; bases outside the gene matches: 8. The germline V gene has CDR1 SGHRS and CDR2 YFSETQ.

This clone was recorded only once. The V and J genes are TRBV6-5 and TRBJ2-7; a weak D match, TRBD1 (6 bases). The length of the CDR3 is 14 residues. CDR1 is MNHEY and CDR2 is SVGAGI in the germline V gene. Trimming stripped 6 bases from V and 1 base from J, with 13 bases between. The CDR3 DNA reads TGTGCCAGCAGGCCTATGACAGGTTCCTACGAGCAGTACTTC. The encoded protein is CASRPMTGSYEQYF.